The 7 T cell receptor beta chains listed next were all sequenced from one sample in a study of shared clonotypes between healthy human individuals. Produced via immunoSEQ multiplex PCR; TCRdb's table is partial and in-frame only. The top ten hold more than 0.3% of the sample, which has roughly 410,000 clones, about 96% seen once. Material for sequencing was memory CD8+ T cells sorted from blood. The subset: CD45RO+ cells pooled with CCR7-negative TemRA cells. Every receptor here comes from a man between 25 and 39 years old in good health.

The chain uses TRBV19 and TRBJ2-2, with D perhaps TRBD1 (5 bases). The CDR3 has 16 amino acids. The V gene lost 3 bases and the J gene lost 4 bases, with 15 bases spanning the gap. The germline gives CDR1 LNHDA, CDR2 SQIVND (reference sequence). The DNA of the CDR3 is TGTGCCAGTAGTATTGGGGCTCTACGTCTCACCGGGGAGCTGTTTTTT. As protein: CASSIGALRLTGELFF.

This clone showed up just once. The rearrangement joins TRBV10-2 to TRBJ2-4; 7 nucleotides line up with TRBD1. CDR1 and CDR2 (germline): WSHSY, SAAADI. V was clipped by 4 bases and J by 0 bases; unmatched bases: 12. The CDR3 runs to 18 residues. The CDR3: CASSVSRTGDLAKNIQYF. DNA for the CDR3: TGCGCCAGCAGTGTATCCAGGACAGGAGACTTAGCCAAAAACATTCAGTACTTC.

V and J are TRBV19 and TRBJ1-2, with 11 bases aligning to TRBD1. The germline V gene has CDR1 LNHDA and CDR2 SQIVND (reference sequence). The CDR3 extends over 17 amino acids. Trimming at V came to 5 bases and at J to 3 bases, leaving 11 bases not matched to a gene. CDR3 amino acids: CASSPWGQGEKDYGYTF. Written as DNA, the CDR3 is TGTGCCAGTAGTCCTTGGGGACAGGGGGAAAAGGACTATGGCTACACCTTC.

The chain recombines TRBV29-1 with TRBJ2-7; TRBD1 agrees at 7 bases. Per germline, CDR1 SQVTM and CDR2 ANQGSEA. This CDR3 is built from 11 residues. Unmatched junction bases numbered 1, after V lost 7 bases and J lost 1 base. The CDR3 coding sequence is TGCAGCGCGGGACAGTCCTACGAGCAGTACTTC. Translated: CSAGQSYEQYF.

CDR3 sequence: CASSLGDSLTDTQYF. The CDR3, as DNA: TGTGCCAGCAGCTTAGGCGACTCCTTAACAGATACGCAGTATTTT. The rearrangement links TRBV11-3 to TRBJ2-3; D ambiguous. V shed 1 base and J shed 3 bases, with 11 bases lying between them. This CDR3 region has 15 residues. Germline loops: CDR1 SGHNT, CDR2 YENEEA.

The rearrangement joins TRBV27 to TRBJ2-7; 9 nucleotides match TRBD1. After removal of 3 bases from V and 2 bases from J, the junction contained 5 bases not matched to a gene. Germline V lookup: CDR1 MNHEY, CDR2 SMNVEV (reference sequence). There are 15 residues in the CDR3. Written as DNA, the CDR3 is TGTGCCAGCAGTTTTCGAACAGGGGGCCCCTACGAGCAGTACTTC. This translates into CASSFRTGGPYEQYF.

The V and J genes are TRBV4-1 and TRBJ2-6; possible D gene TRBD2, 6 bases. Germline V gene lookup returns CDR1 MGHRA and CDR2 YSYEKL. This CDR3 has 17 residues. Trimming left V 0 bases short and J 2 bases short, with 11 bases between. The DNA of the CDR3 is TGCGCCAGCAGCCAAGAGGTTGGAGGGCCTGGGGCCAACGTCCTGACTTTC. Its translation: CASSQEVGGPGANVLTF.